The sequence of this T cell receptor beta chain was determined in a study of blood T cells in healthy people across ages. CDR1 and CDR2 from the germline V gene are DFQATT and SNEGSKA (reference sequence). CDR3 length: 12 amino acids. V was pared by 5 bases and J by 6 bases, with 11 bases between. Then a second PCR, running about 7 to 11 cycles, was carried out with a sample-barcoded 5' primer and a J-beta primer mix. Each CDR3 protein gets one entry after TCRdb re-called the 5' RACE reads with MiXCR. The table has some 940,000 distinct CDR3 sequences, under 35% seen once. This clonotype was observed a handful of times. This sample also belongs to another study, concerning T cells of mothers and their children.

Sequencing was done on a sample of blood. The sequence was collected from a middle-aged woman in good health. The rearrangement uses TRBV20-1 and TRBJ1-5; D unresolved. The CDR3 sequence: CSAEDGPQPQHF. The CDR3 DNA sequence: TGCAGTGCTGAGGACGGGCCTCAGCCCCAGCATTTT.